This T cell receptor beta chain is drawn from a study of T cell changes during pregnancy in multiple sclerosis (dated by TCRdb to about 2019). Background on the whole study: The study looked at changes in the T cell repertoire across pregnancy in women with multiple sclerosis.

The receptor library was made with the immunoSEQ multiplex PCR assay. TCRdb took this table from immuneACCESS and kept in-frame rearrangements with V and J called. Such tables lack part of the clones; where checked against another copy, unresolved V genes explain under half of the gap, and the rest is unexplained. The table for this sample lists some 70,000 clones; 85% to 95% of them were counted only once. Jointly, the top ten make up 2.5% to 3.5% of the sample. As for this clone: This clone's antigen is unknown. The sample holds no much larger clone one base away, and base qualities are not on file.

Sequences PRHDT (CDR1) and FYEKMQ (CDR2) are obtained from the germline V gene (reference sequence). The CDR3 covers 16 residues, taking in both the cysteine and the phenylalanine. Of the read, only the CDR3 DNA is kept; its 48 bases are in frame from base 1. Relative to germline, V is 5 bases shorter and J is 4 bases shorter, with 21 bases between their ends. Source: CD8+ T cells from peripheral blood mononuclear cells, taken in the third trimester of pregnancy. The sequence was obtained from a female donor in good health, enrolled as a control in a pregnancy study. This chain joins TRBV13 to TRBJ2-7; a weak D assignment points to TRBD2 (5 bases agree). The sequenced DNA: TGTGCCAGCAGCCCCTCTCCCCCGGAGGCTGGGTACGAGCAGTACTTC. Translated, it gives CASSPSPPEAGYEQYF.